This TCR beta chain was recorded in a study of blood T cell repertoires in COVID-19. Across the study: The United States, Italy and Spain were the sources of the acute and convalescent COVID-19 samples. Nucleic acid was either cDNA or gDNA, and it came from T cells, B-cell-depleted T cells, or PBMCs.

The germline V gene has CDR1 SGHVS and CDR2 FQNEAQ. The CDR3 is 14 amino acids. J gave up 1 base and V 5 bases, and 4 bases lay outside the gene matches. Study processing details: Reference gene primer amplification yielded estimated nucleated cell counts. TCRdb's copy holds only in-frame clones and misses some; the assay was immunoSEQ multiplex PCR. The DNA gave D and trimming, while V, J and clone size come from that table. This table holds around 230,000 clones, approximately 78% found once. This clone was seen many times. The source material was peripheral blood. The chain joins TRBV7-8 to TRBJ1-2; 7 bases are shared with TRBD1. This clonotype was sampled from a woman in her fifties or sixties with active or convalescent COVID-19. DNA of the CDR3: TGTGCCAGCAGCCCGACAGGGTTTAACTATGGCTACACCTTC. Residues: CASSPTGFNYGYTF.